This T cell receptor (beta chain) was recorded in a study of early T cells in non-severe SARS-CoV-2 infection. For the study at large: Bulk RNA from unsorted whole blood was sequenced; chains were unpaired.

The protocol attached unique molecular identifiers to individual cDNA molecules. TCRdb redid the calling of the 5' RACE reads with MiXCR, one entry per CDR3 protein. The table has some 61,000 distinct CDR3 sequences, roughly an eighth seen once. With 5 bases clipped from V and 2 bases from J, the junction kept 7 bases outside the gene matches. Germline CDR1 LNHDA, CDR2 SQIVND (reference sequence). This CDR3 has 16 amino acids. The gene calls are TRBV19 and TRBJ2-3, with 10 bases identical to TRBD2. Sequencing was performed on whole blood. This receptor was identified in an adult who was a healthcare worker with PCR-confirmed SARS-CoV-2 infection or an uninfected control (not recorded which). CDR3 sequence reads: CASSPRAGGNTDTQYF. The CDR3 bases are TGTGCCAGTAGTCCACGAGCGGGAGGGAACACAGATACGCAGTATTTT.